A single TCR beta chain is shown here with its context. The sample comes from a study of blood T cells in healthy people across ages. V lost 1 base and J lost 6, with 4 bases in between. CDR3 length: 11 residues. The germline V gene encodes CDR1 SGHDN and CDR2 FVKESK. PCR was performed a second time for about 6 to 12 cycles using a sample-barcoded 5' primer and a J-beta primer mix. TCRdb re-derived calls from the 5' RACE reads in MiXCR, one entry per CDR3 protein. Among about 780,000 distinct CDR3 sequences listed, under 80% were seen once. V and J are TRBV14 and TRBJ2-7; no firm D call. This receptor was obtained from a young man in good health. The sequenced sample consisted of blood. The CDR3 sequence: CASSQGLEQYF. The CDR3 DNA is TGTGCCAGCAGCCAAGGTCTCGAGCAGTACTTC.